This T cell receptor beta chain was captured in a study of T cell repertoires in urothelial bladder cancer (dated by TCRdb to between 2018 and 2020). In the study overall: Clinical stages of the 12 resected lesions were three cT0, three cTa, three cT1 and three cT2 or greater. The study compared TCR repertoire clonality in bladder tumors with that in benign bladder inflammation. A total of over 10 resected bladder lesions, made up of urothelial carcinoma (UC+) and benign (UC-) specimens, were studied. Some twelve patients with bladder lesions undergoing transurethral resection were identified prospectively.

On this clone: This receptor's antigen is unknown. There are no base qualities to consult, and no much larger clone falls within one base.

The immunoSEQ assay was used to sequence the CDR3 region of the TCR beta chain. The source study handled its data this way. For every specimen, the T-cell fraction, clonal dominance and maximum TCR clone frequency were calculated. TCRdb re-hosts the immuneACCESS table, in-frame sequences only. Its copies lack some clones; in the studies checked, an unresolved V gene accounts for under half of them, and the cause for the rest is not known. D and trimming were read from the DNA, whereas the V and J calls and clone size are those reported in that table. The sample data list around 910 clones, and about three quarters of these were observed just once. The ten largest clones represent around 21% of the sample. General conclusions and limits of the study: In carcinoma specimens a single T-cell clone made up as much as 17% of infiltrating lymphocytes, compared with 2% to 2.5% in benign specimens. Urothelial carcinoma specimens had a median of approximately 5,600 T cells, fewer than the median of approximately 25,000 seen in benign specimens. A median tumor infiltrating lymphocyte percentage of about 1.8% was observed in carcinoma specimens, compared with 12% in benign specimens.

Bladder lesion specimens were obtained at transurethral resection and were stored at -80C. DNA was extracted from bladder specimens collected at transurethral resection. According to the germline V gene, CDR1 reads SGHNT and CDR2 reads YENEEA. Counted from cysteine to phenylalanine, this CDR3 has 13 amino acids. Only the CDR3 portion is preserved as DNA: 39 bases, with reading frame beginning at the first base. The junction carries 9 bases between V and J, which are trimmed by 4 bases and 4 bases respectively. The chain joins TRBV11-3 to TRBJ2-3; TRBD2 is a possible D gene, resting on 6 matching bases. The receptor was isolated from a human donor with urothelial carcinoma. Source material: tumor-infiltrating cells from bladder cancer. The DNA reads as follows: TGTGCCAGCAGCTCCCAGCGGGCAGATACGCAGTATTTT. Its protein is CASSSQRADTQYF.